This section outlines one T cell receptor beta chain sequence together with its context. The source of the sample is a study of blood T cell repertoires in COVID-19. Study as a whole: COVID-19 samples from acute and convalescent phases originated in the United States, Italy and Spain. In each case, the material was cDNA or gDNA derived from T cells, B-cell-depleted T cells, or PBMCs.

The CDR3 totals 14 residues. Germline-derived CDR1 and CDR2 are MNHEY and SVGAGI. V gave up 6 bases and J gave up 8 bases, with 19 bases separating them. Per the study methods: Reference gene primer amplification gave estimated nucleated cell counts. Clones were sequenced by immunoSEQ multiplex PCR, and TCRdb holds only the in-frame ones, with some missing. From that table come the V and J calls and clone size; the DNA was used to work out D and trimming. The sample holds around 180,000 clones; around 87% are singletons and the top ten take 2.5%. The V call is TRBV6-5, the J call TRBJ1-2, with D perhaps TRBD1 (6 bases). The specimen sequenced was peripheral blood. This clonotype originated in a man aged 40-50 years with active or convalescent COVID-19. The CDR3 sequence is CASSRDTDQGGYTF. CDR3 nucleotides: TGTGCCAGCAGCCGCGACACCGATCAGGGGGGCTACACCTTC.